Listed here are 24 T cell receptor beta chains from one sample, sequenced in a study of brain T cells in children with intractable seizures. Here immunoSEQ multiplex PCR was the method, and the copy in TCRdb shows in-frame clones only, minus some. The sample shows approximately 40,000 clones, more than 80% of them seen only once. Sample: peripheral blood, taken at surgery. The receptors shown here come from a girl aged 2-10 years with tuberous sclerosis and intractable seizures.

V and J are TRBV24-1 and TRBJ1-2, with TRBD1 matching over 7 bases. Germline V gene sequence: CDR1 KGHDR, CDR2 SFDVKD. J was trimmed by 3 bases and V by 1 base; bases with no gene match: 1. CDR3 length: 14 amino acids. The CDR3 DNA reads as TGTGCCACCAGTGATTTTGGGACAGACTATGGCTACACCTTC. It encodes CATSDFGTDYGYTF.

The chain has TRBV4-1 and TRBJ1-4, with D uncertain. CDR3 size: 15 residues. V lost 5 bases and J 8 bases, leaving 18 bases between the germline ends. CDR1 is MGHRA, CDR2 YSYEKL, per germline. The CDR3 region is CASSNGRLSQEKLFF. CDR3 DNA sequence: TGCGCCAGCAGCAATGGGAGGCTATCTCAGGAAAAACTGTTTTTT.

This clone was observed a few times. V usage is TRBV28 and J usage is TRBJ1-1; D unclear. Germline V gene lookup returns CDR1 MDHEN and CDR2 SYDVKM. Trimming cost V 5 bases and J 11 bases, with 12 bases left between them. The CDR3 consists of 11 residues. Written as DNA, the CDR3 is TGTGCCAGCAGTCAATTTCCGGAGGCTTTCTTT. It specifies CASSQFPEAFF.

V is TRBV2 and J is TRBJ2-7; the D call may be TRBD1 or TRBD2 (6 bases each). Germline V gene lookup returns CDR1 SNHLY and CDR2 FYNNEI. V shed 11 bases and J shed 1 base, with 18 bases lying between them. CDR3 length equals 14 residues. The CDR3 region has the DNA TGTGCCGGCAACAGGGAGGTTGGGTCCTACGAGCAGTACTTC. It is translated as CAGNREVGSYEQYF.

A single count supports this clone. V is TRBV18 and J is TRBJ2-3; no firm D call. Trimming cost V 1 base and J 1 base, with 12 bases left between them. This CDR3 spans 16 amino acids. Germline V lookup: CDR1 KGHSH, CDR2 LQKENI. CDR3 DNA: TGTGCCAGCTCACCACTCTCAGGTGGGGGCACAGATACGCAGTATTTT. This encodes CASSPLSGGGTDTQYF.

This clone has just a few counts. The V and J genes are TRBV30 and TRBJ1-3; D may be TRBD1 (6 bases). The CDR3 consists of 16 residues. V shed 2 bases and J shed 1 base, with 15 bases lying between them. The germline V gene has CDR1 GTSNPN and CDR2 SVGIG (reference sequence). In nucleotides, the CDR3 is TGTGCCTGGAGTCCCGACAGGTCTACATCTGGAAACACCATATATTTT. As protein: CAWSPDRSTSGNTIYF. The full variable domain, its missing parts supplied by reference TRBV30 and TRBJ1-3, is SQTIHQWPATLVQPVGSPLSLECTVEGTSNPNLYWYRQAAGRGLQLLFYSVGIGQISSEVPQNLSASRPQDRQFILSSKKLLLSDSGFYLCAWSPDRSTSGNTIYFGEGSWLTVV.

The chain has TRBV27 and TRBJ2-3, with D maybe TRBD1 (6 bases). Per germline, CDR1 MNHEY and CDR2 SMNVEV (reference sequence). The V end was cut by 4 bases, the J end by 2 bases, with 13 bases between. The CDR3 extends over 15 amino acids. CDR3 sequence reads: CASSSLGALTDTQYF. The CDR3 coding sequence is TGTGCCAGCAGTTCGTTGGGGGCCCTCACAGATACGCAGTATTTT.

The chain links TRBV30 to TRBJ1-2, with unresolved D. The V gene's germline CDR1 is GTSNPN and CDR2 SVGIG (reference sequence). V was trimmed by 0 bases and J by 3 bases, leaving 8 bases between them. The CDR3 is 13 residues long. Here the CDR3 DNA reads TGTGCCTGGAGTGTAGCGGCGGACTATGGCTACACCTTC. Residues: CAWSVAADYGYTF.

The chain is built from TRBV27 and TRBJ1-2; D is perhaps TRBD1 (6 bases). The CDR3 loop spans 14 amino acids. V was trimmed by 3 bases and J by 3 bases, leaving 11 bases between them. The germline V gene encodes CDR1 MNHEY and CDR2 SMNVEV (reference sequence). The CDR3 protein is CASSLEQGDYGYTF. DNA of the CDR3: TGTGCCAGCAGTTTGGAACAGGGTGACTATGGCTACACCTTC.

V gene TRBV11-3 combines with J gene TRBJ2-3, with D perhaps matching TRBD1 (6 bases). The V gene lost 2 bases and the J gene lost 4 bases, with 16 bases spanning the gap. Per the germline V gene, CDR1 is SGHNT and CDR2 is YENEEA. This CDR3 is built from 16 residues. CDR3 region: CASSLSSGGPADTQYF. CDR3 DNA: TGTGCCAGCAGCTTAAGTTCTGGGGGCCCGGCAGATACGCAGTATTTT.

The chain links TRBV18 to TRBJ1-1; D gene unclear. This CDR3 has 14 amino acids. Deletions cut 3 bases from V and 4 bases from J, with 12 bases between. Germline assignment: CDR1 KGHSH and CDR2 LQKENI. As DNA, the CDR3 is TGTGCCAGCTCACCTGGCACGGCCGGCACTGAAGCTTTCTTT. Translating it yields CASSPGTAGTEAFF.

This chain uses TRBV25-1 with TRBJ1-6; 9 bases line up with TRBD1. Trimming took 5 bases from V and 7 from J; bases not matched to a gene: 9. The V gene's germline CDR1 is MGHDK and CDR2 SYGVNS. This CDR3 has 16 amino acids. DNA of the CDR3: TGTGCCAGCAGTTGGACGGGACAGGGAAGGAATTCACCCCTCCACTTT. Amino acids: CASSWTGQGRNSPLHF.

The rearrangement joins TRBV5-6 to TRBJ1-5; 7 nucleotides align to TRBD1. The CDR3 covers 15 residues. Germline V lookup: CDR1 SGHDT, CDR2 YYEEEE. V lost 2 bases to trimming and J lost 5 bases; unmatched junction nucleotides: 7. CDR3 region: CASSLFDREHQPQHF. The CDR3 bases are TGTGCCAGCAGCTTATTTGACAGGGAGCATCAGCCCCAGCATTTT.

V usage is TRBV27 and J usage is TRBJ2-1, with TRBD1 matching 9 bases. Losses at the gene ends were 4 bases for V and 0 bases for J; bases not matched to a gene: 1. This CDR3 is built from 15 residues. CDR1 and CDR2 from the germline V gene are MNHEY and SMNVEV (reference sequence). The chain's CDR3 is CASSSTGGSYNEQFF. Here the CDR3 DNA reads TGTGCCAGCAGTTCGACAGGGGGCTCCTACAATGAGCAGTTCTTC.

In its sample, this clone was seen once. This chain joins TRBV6-5 and TRBJ2-1; no clear D gene. The V end was cut by 8 bases, the J end by 2 bases, with 16 bases between. Germline-derived CDR1 and CDR2 are MNHEY and SVGAGI. The CDR3 has 15 amino acids. CDR3 amino acids: CASQRTEMTYNEQFF. CDR3 nucleotide sequence: TGTGCCAGCCAAAGGACGGAAATGACCTACAATGAGCAGTTCTTC.

This chain connects TRBV7-3 to TRBJ2-6, with D possibly TRBD1 on 6 matching bases. V shed 2 bases and J shed 3 bases, with 11 bases lying between them. CDR3 length equals 16 residues. From germline, CDR1 is SGHTA and CDR2 FQGTGA. CDR3 loop: CASSLSSGVGANVLTF. CDR3 sequence (DNA): TGTGCCAGCAGCTTATCATCAGGGGTTGGGGCCAACGTCCTGACTTTC.

The rearrangement links TRBV12-3 or TRBV12-4 to TRBJ1-1, with no clear D. The CDR3 covers 13 residues. Deletions cut 5 bases from V and 9 bases from J, with 16 bases between. DNA of the CDR3: TGTGCCAGCAGTCCAATAGACCAGGTAAAAGCTTTCTTT. Amino acid sequence: CASSPIDQVKAFF.

CDR3 in amino acids: CASSPHSNQPQHF. CDR3 nucleotides: TGTGCCAGCTCACCCCATAGCAATCAGCCCCAGCATTTT. The chain combines TRBV18 with TRBJ1-5; D uncertain. Trimming shortened V by 3 bases and J by 0 bases, and 3 bases separated the two germline ends. In germline, CDR1 is KGHSH, CDR2 LQKENI. This CDR3 has 13 residues.

V usage is TRBV5-1 and J usage is TRBJ2-4; 7 bases fit TRBD2. V lost 4 bases, J lost 2 bases, and 9 bases stayed unmatched. This CDR3 spans 16 amino acids. Germline values: CDR1 SGHRS, CDR2 YFSETQ. CDR3 sequence: CASSVARGGPKNIQYF. The CDR3 DNA sequence: TGCGCCAGCAGCGTAGCCCGCGGGGGTCCCAAAAACATTCAGTACTTC.

CDR3 DNA: TGTGCCAGCAGTTGGACAGGGGACCAGACCCAGTACTTC. Translation gives CASSWTGDQTQYF. This sequence joins TRBV12-3 or TRBV12-4 and TRBJ2-5, with TRBD1 matching 9 bases. The CDR3 is 13 amino acids. Germline trimming cut 4 bases from V and 6 bases from J; bases unmatched to any gene: 3.

The chain has TRBV30 and TRBJ2-2; 7 bases align to TRBD2. The V segment lost 3 bases and the J segment 7 bases; nucleotides outside the gene matches: 2. The CDR3 loop spans 12 amino acids. CDR1 is GTSNPN, CDR2 SVGIG, per germline (reference sequence). CDR3 in amino acids: CAWRAGVGELFF. CDR3 nucleotides: TGTGCCTGGAGGGCGGGGGTCGGGGAGCTGTTTTTT.

The rearrangement joins TRBV2 to TRBJ1-5; possibly TRBD1 for D (5 bases). The CDR3 loop spans 16 amino acids. The germline V and J ends were trimmed by 7 bases and 2 bases, with 18 bases remaining between them. The germline V gene encodes CDR1 SNHLY and CDR2 FYNNEI. CDR3 region: CASTRPGEGRNQPQHF. The CDR3 coding sequence is TGTGCCAGCACGAGACCGGGTGAGGGGCGCAATCAGCCCCAGCATTTT.

The rearrangement links TRBV5-6 to TRBJ2-5; a possible D gene is TRBD2 (5 bases). CDR3 length: 13 residues. CDR1 SGHDT and CDR2 YYEEEE come from the germline V gene. Trimming stripped 0 bases from V and 4 bases from J, with 7 bases between. In DNA, the CDR3 is TGTGCCAGCAGCTTGGGTGCGGGAGAGACCCAGTACTTC. It translates to CASSLGAGETQYF.

This rearrangement joins TRBV27 to TRBJ2-1; weak D call: TRBD1 (5 bases). The length of the CDR3 is 19 residues. Germline V gene sequence: CDR1 MNHEY, CDR2 SMNVEV (reference sequence). V was trimmed by 4 bases and J by 0 bases, leaving 22 bases between them. The CDR3 spells CASSSDRTNLLSSYNEQFF. DNA for the CDR3: TGTGCCAGCAGTTCTGACAGAACGAATTTGTTGAGCTCCTACAATGAGCAGTTCTTC.